This section outlines one T cell receptor (beta chain) sequence together with its context. Antigen unknown. The data derive from a study of cytomegalovirus exposure and HLA in healthy donors. Trimming left V 10 bases short and J 9 bases short, with 21 bases between. CDR1 is MNHEY and CDR2 is SMNVEV in the germline V gene (reference sequence). The CDR3 spans 13 residues. Study-wide results and limits: In vitro confirmation showed a few CMV-associated chains to be CMV antigen specific. Clusters of TCRs from the first cohort tended to co-occur in the 120 or so validation repertoires (as a later analysis found).

The data were produced by immunoSEQ multiplex PCR, yet TCRdb's version contains in-frame clones alone and is incomplete. The table includes about 71,000 clones, roughly 94% detected once. The sample was PBMCs. The clonotype was recovered from a young man in good health and CMV-seropositive. The chain recombines TRBV27 with TRBJ1-1; D may be TRBD1 (6 bases). The CDR3 bases are TGTGCCAACCCCCGACGAGGCAGGGGACAAGCTTTCTTT. Protein sequence: CANPRRGRGQAFF.